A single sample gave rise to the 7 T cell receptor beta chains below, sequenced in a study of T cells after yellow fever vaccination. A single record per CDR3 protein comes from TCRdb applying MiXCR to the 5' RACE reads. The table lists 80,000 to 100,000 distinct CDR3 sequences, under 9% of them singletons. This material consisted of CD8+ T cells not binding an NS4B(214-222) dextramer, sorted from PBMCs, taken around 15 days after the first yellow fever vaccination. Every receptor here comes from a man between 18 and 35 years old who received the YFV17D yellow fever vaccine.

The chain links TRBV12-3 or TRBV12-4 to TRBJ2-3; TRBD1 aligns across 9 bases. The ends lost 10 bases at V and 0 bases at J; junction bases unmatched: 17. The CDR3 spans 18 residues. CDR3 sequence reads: CAICLQGAWVTSTDTQYF. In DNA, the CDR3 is TGTGCCATCTGTTTACAGGGGGCTTGGGTCACCAGCACAGATACGCAGTATTTT.

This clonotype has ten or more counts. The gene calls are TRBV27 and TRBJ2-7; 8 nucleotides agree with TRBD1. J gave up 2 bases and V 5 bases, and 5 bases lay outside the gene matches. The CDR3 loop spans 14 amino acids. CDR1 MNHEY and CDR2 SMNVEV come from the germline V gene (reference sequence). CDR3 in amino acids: CASSHGTGTYEQYF. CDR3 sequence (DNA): TGTGCCAGCAGTCATGGGACAGGAACCTACGAGCAGTACTTC.

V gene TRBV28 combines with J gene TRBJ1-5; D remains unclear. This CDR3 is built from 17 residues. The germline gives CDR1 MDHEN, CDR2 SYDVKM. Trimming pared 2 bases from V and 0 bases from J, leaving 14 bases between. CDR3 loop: CASSLPPWVASNQPQHF. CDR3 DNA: TGTGCCAGCAGTTTACCGCCTTGGGTGGCTAGCAATCAGCCCCAGCATTTT.

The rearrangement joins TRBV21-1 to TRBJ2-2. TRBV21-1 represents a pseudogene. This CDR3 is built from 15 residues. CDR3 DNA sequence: TGTGCCAGCAGCAAAGGGAGACACTTCACCGGGGAGCTGTTTTTT. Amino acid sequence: CASSKGRHFTGELFF.

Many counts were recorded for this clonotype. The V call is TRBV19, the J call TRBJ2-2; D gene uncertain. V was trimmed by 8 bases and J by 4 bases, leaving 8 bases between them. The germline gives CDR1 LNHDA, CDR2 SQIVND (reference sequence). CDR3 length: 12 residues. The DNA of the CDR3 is TGTGCCAGTTTATATGGCACCGGGGAGCTGTTTTTT. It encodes CASLYGTGELFF.

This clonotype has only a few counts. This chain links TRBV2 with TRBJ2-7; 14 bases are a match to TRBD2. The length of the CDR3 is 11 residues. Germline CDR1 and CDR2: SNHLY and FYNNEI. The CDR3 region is CASRAGLAGGV. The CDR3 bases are TGTGCCAGCAGAGCCGGACTAGCGGGGGGCGTC.

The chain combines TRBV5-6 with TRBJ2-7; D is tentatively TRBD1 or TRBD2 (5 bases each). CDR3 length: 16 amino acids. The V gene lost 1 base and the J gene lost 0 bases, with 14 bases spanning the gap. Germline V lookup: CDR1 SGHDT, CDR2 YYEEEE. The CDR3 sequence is CASSLTIGTDSYEQYF. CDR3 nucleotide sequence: TGTGCCAGCAGCTTGACGATCGGGACGGACTCCTACGAGCAGTACTTC. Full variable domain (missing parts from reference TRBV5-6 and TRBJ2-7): DAGVTQSPTHLIKTRGQQVTLRCSPKSGHDTVSWYQQALGQGPQFIFQYYEEEERQRGNFPDRFSGHQFPNYSSELNVNALLLGDSALYLCASSLTIGTDSYEQYFGPGTRLTVT.